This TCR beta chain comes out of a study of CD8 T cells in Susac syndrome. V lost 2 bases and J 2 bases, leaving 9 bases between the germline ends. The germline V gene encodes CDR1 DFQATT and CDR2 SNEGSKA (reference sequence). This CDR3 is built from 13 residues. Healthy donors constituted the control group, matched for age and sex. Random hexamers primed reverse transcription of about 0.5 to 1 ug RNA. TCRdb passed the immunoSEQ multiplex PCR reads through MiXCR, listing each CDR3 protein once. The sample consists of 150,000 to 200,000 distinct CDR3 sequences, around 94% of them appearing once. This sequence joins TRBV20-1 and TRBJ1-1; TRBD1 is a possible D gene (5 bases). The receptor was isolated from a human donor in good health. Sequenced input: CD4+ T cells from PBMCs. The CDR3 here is CSARSGTNTEAFF. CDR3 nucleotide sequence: TGCAGTGCTAGAAGCGGGACTAACACTGAAGCTTTCTTT.